The clone carrying this TCR beta chain was detected many times. Specified time point: patch test 3, about 24 weeks after DPC sensitization. Treatment here: therapeutic diphenylcyclopropenone sensitization with weekly scalp DPC. The sample belongs to a study of human T cells and chemical hapten exposure. Study summary: Read at 6 days, the patch tests placed 0.01% DPC on the upper back. The patients were mostly female; they had alopecia areata, totalis or universalis.

As handled by the study authors: Sample TCR totals centred on a median of around 96,000, ranging about 20,000 to 700,000. TCRdb called the RACE reads again in MiXCR, with one record for every CDR3 protein. The V and J calls shown here were made by TCRdb, not taken from the authors' results. The profile shows more than 70,000 distinct CDR3 sequences, roughly 10% of them singletons. The receptor comes from a woman aged 25 to 39 with alopecia areata. Some clones in this sample may be carry-over from other donors' samples. The source was whole blood, collected in connection with sensitization to the hapten diphenylcyclopropenone (DPC).

The CDR3 nucleotides read TGTGCCAGCAGCCCTCGACAGGACCCTAATGAAAAACTGTTTTTT. This translates into CASSPRQDPNEKLFF. The chain couples TRBV7-9 to TRBJ1-4; weak D call: TRBD1 (6 bases). CDR3 length: 15 amino acids. The germline V gene has CDR1 SEHNR and CDR2 FQNEAQ (reference sequence). Trimming took off 5 bases at V and 3 bases at J, with 13 bases between the two ends.